The T cell receptor (beta chain) described here comes from a study of T cell repertoires in cytomegalovirus infection. For the study at large: It was the public TCR beta signatures that indicated both CMV infection and matching HLA type.

CDR1 and CDR2 from the germline V gene are SGHTA and FQGTGA. The CDR3 totals 13 residues. V lost 2 bases and J lost 4, with 5 bases in between. A single record per CDR3 protein comes from TCRdb applying MiXCR to the reads. Of some 200,000 distinct CDR3 sequences listed, 35% to 40% are singletons. Worth noting for this clonotype: Its antigen is as yet unknown.

The rearrangement uses TRBV7-3 and TRBJ2-2; D is undetermined. Specimen: CD8+ T cells from cultured PBMCs, collected from culture after CMV antigen stimulation. This receptor was taken from a human donor in good health (CMV status not recorded). Some clones in this sample may be carry-over from other donors' samples. CDR3 loop: CASSLSFTGELFF. In nucleotides, the CDR3 is TGTGCCAGCAGCTTATCCTTCACCGGGGAGCTGTTTTTT. The whole variable domain, remainder taken from reference TRBV7-3 and TRBJ2-2, is GAGVSQTPSNKVTEKGKYVELRCDPISGHTALYWYRQSLGQGPEFLIYFQGTGAADDSGLPNDRFFAVRPEGSVSTLKIQRTERGDSAVYLCASSLSFTGELFFGEGSRLTVL.